The present T cell receptor (beta chain) was sequenced within a study of CD8 T cells in ankylosing spondylitis. General observations from the study: Clones that were linked to disease were CD8+ and were relatively rare in peripheral blood. A TCR beta motif of 8 or 9 highly homologous variants appeared characteristic of ankylosing spondylitis blood.

A few counts support this clonotype. As yet, its antigen is unknown. Per germline, CDR1 KGHDR and CDR2 SFDVKD. This CDR3 region has 15 residues. V lost 3 bases to trimming and J lost 5 bases; unmatched junction nucleotides: 3. Using quantitative 5'-RACE with molecular barcodes, the authors made TCR beta libraries. TCRdb reprocessed the 5' RACE reads via MiXCR and lists one record per CDR3 protein. The table has around 770,000 distinct CDR3 sequences, about an eighth seen once. This receptor was identified in a male donor with ankylosing spondylitis. The chain carries TRBV24-1 and TRBJ2-2, with 9 bases fitting TRBD1. The sample taken for sequencing was blood, either unsorted or a sorted T cell fraction (not recorded which). The CDR3 region has the DNA TGTGCCACCAGTGATCCCGGGACAGGGACCGGGGAGCTGTTTTTT. Its protein product is CATSDPGTGTGELFF.